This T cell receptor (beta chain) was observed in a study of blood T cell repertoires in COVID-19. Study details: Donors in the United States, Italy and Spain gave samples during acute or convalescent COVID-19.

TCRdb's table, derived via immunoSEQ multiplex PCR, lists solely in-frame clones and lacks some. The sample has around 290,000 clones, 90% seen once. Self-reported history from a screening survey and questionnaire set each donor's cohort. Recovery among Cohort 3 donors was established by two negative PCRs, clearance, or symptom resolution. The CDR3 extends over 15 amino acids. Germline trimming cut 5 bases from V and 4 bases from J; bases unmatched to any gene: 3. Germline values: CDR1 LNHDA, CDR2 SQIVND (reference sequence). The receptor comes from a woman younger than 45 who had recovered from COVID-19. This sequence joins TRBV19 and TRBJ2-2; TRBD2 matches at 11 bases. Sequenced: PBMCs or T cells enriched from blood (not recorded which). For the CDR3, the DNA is TGTGCCAGTAGTGCTAGCGGGAGGACCACCGGGGAGCTGTTTTTT. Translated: CASSASGRTTGELFF.